The 8 T cell receptor beta chains in this list originate from one sample, sequenced in a study of shared clonotypes between healthy human individuals (dated by TCRdb to the early 2020s). Library generation was performed with the immunoSEQ multiplex PCR assay. TCRdb took this table from immuneACCESS and kept in-frame rearrangements with V and J called. Such tables lack part of the clones; where checked against another copy, unresolved V genes explain under half of the gap, and the rest is unexplained. The table for this sample lists approximately 500,000 clones; over 75% of them were counted only once. Together, the top ten hold about 12% of the sample. Input material: PBMCs. These receptors all stem from a woman between 40 and 55 years old in good health. Some clones in this sample may be carry-over from other donors' samples.

This clone came up a few times. The V gene is TRBV28, the J gene TRBJ2-7; 9 bases line up with TRBD1. Germline assignment: CDR1 MDHEN and CDR2 SYDVKM. This CDR3 contains 14 residues. The V gene end was trimmed by 6 bases and the J gene end by 3 bases; junction bases not matched to a gene: 6. The CDR3 DNA is TGTGCCAGCAGGGCGGGGACAGGGATCTACGAGCAGTACTTC. The encoded protein is CASRAGTGIYEQYF.

This chain uses TRBV5-6 with TRBJ1-2; TRBD1 aligns across 7 bases. V shed 1 base and J 7 bases; nucleotides not matched to a gene: 1. The CDR3 extends over 12 amino acids. Germline assignment: CDR1 SGHDT and CDR2 YYEEEE. DNA of the CDR3: TGTGCCAGCAGCTTGTACAGGGGTGGCTACACCTTC. Translating it yields CASSLYRGGYTF.

This chain joins TRBV15 and TRBJ2-5; D possibly corresponds to TRBD2 (5 bases). Trimming removed 0 bases at V and 5 bases at J, with 13 bases between. CDR1 is LNHNV and CDR2 is YYDKDF in the germline V gene (reference sequence). The CDR3 extends over 15 amino acids. The CDR3 sequence: CATSRDPGSWETQYF. In DNA, the CDR3 is TGTGCCACCAGCAGAGATCCTGGGAGCTGGGAGACCCAGTACTTC.

The chain carries TRBV19 and TRBJ2-7; TRBD1 or TRBD2 may be the D gene (5 bases each). CDR1 is LNHDA and CDR2 is SQIVND in the germline V gene (reference sequence). With 5 bases removed from V and 0 bases from J, the gap between germline ends came to 14 bases. This CDR3 spans 15 amino acids. CDR3 residues: CASSPRDVSSYEQYF. In nucleotides, the CDR3 is TGTGCCAGTAGTCCCCGGGACGTCAGCTCCTACGAGCAGTACTTC.

The gene calls are TRBV28 and TRBJ1-1; 8 nucleotides match TRBD1. V lost 7 bases and J lost 2; bases outside the gene matches: 6. This CDR3 is 14 amino acids long. Germline values: CDR1 MDHEN, CDR2 SYDVKM. DNA of the CDR3: TGTGCCAGCACAATTCCAGGGGGCAACACTGAAGCTTTCTTT. Translating gives CASTIPGGNTEAFF.

Comment on this clone: In the same sample, other DNA sequences code for this CDR3. This chain joins TRBV27 and TRBJ2-5, with D hard to call. The germline V and J ends were trimmed by 6 bases and 5 bases, with 7 bases remaining between them. The CDR3 has 11 amino acids. Germline V CDR1 and CDR2: MNHEY, SMNVEV (reference sequence). This CDR3 is CASSLGETQYF. The DNA of the CDR3 is TGTGCCAGCAGCTTAGGGGAGACCCAGTACTTC.

The J gene is TRBJ1-5, the V gene TRBV2; tentative D call: TRBD1 (6 bases). This CDR3 is 14 amino acids long. V shed 6 bases and J shed 3 bases, with 12 bases lying between them. CDR1 is SNHLY and CDR2 is FYNNEI in the germline V gene. The CDR3 spells CASSPDSLNQPQHF. Here the CDR3 DNA reads TGTGCCAGCAGCCCGGACAGCCTCAATCAGCCCCAGCATTTT.

This clone has a handful of counts. The same CDR3 arises from other DNA sequences in this sample as well. The chain combines TRBV5-1 with TRBJ2-5; D uncertain. The germline V and J ends were trimmed by 0 bases and 2 bases, with 5 bases remaining between them. CDR3 size: 13 residues. CDR1 and CDR2 (germline): SGHRS, YFSETQ. The CDR3 region is CASSLEGQETQYF. As DNA, the CDR3 is TGCGCCAGCAGCTTGGAGGGACAAGAGACCCAGTACTTC.